The rows below give T cell receptor beta chains drawn from one sample of a study of control samples from healthy donors and cancer patients. Here immunoSEQ multiplex PCR was the method, and the copy in TCRdb shows in-frame clones only, minus some. Among 80,000 or so clones listed, approximately 94% were seen once. Sample: blood. The source is a woman aged 40 to 55 in good health. CDR3s include the opening cysteine and the closing phenylalanine or tryptophan. The D gene is left open where the match is weak. Expanded clones get a size class; other rows say once, few or many, or leave the size out.

D gene,J gene,V gene,clone size,CDR3 protein,CDR3 DNA
.,TRBJ1-6,TRBV7-2,once,CASSLGRLGGMNNSPLHF,TGTGCCAGCAGCTTAGGGCGCTTGGGGGGGATGAATAATTCACCCCTCCACTTT
.,TRBJ2-7,TRBV29-1,.,CSVVGGSYEQYF,TGCAGCGTTGTAGGGGGCTCCTACGAGCAGTACTTC
.,TRBJ1-5,TRBV6-1,.,CASSDPVGGAQPQHF,TGTGCCAGCAGTGATCCCGTAGGAGGGGCGCAGCCCCAGCATTTT
.,TRBJ1-4,TRBV18,.,CASSPRPGTLNEKLFF,TGTGCCAGCTCACCGCGACCCGGGACCCTCAATGAAAAACTGTTTTTT
TRBD1,TRBJ2-1,TRBV5-1,.,CASGAPTGLGNEQFF,TGCGCCAGCGGAGCCCCGACAGGGTTGGGCAATGAGCAGTTCTTC
.,TRBJ1-2,TRBV28,once,CASSQQGFGGYTF,TGTGCCAGCAGTCAACAGGGATTCGGTGGCTACACCTTC
.,TRBJ1-6,TRBV24-1,.,CATSDPTPSNSPLHF,TGTGCCACCAGTGATCCCACCCCATCAAATTCACCCCTCCACTTT
TRBD1,TRBJ1-1,TRBV28,once,CASSDGTATEAFF,TGTGCCAGCAGTGACGGGACAGCAACTGAAGCTTTCTTT
.,TRBJ1-1,TRBV7-2,.,CASSRGRTEAFF,TGTGCCAGCAGCCGGGGTCGGACTGAAGCTTTCTTT
TRBD2,TRBJ2-7,TRBV5-4,.,CASSLALAGDEQYF,TGTGCCAGCAGCTTGGCCCTAGCGGGAGACGAGCAGTACTTC
.,TRBJ1-4,TRBV5-1,.,CASGVRMPDEKLFF,TGCGCCAGCGGGGTGCGGATGCCTGATGAAAAACTGTTTTTT
TRBD2,TRBJ2-2,TRBV6-5,.,CASNRLAGVTGELFF,TGTGCCAGCAACCGACTAGCGGGAGTTACCGGGGAGCTGTTTTTT
.,TRBJ2-7,TRBV12-3/TRBV12-4,once,CASSFILDEQYF,TGTGCCAGCAGTTTTATCCTGGACGAGCAGTACTTC
TRBD2,TRBJ2-3,TRBV7-2,once,CASSRGLAHSTDTQYF,TGTGCCAGCAGCCGGGGACTAGCCCATAGCACAGATACGCAGTATTTT
.,TRBJ2-7,TRBV5-1,few,CASSLVGQAYEQYF,TGCGCCAGCAGCTTGGTGGGACAAGCCTACGAGCAGTACTTC
TRBD1,TRBJ1-5,TRBV10-3,.,CAIRAGGQPNQPQHF,TGTGCCATCAGAGCGGGGGGACAGCCAAATCAGCCCCAGCATTTT
.,TRBJ2-7,TRBV2,.,CASLALEGSGFYEQYF,TGTGCCAGCCTCGCGCTCGAGGGATCCGGTTTCTACGAGCAGTACTTC
TRBD2,TRBJ2-5,TRBV28,.,CASSPSGTSGTQYF,TGTGCCAGCAGTCCTTCAGGGACTAGCGGGACCCAGTACTTC
.,TRBJ1-2,TRBV7-9,.,CASSLPLTQASYGYTF,TGTGCCAGCAGCTTACCCCTGACCCAAGCCAGCTATGGCTACACCTTC
TRBD1,TRBJ1-6,TRBV7-2,.,CASSSDRGLSPLHF,TGTGCCAGCAGCTCGGACAGGGGGCTGTCACCCCTCCACTTT
.,TRBJ2-1,TRBV5-6,once,CASSVSNEQFF,TGTGCCAGCAGCGTTAGCAATGAGCAGTTCTTC
TRBD1,TRBJ1-3,TRBV2,.,CASRETGGSGNTIYF,TGTGCCAGCAGAGAAACAGGGGGCAGTGGAAACACCATATATTTT
.,TRBJ2-5,TRBV5-8,.,CASSLLGGHQETQYF,TGTGCCAGCAGCTTGCTCGGGGGGCACCAAGAGACCCAGTACTTC
.,TRBJ1-4,TRBV5-1,.,CASSLAPRQEKLFF,TGCGCCAGCAGCTTAGCACCCCGGCAGGAAAAACTGTTTTTT
TRBD1,TRBJ2-2,TRBV24-1,once,CATSDSPGQGNTGELFF,TGTGCCACCAGTGATTCGCCGGGACAGGGGAACACCGGGGAGCTGTTTTTT
TRBD1,TRBJ1-2,TRBV4-1,.,CASSHDREGGYGYTF,TGCGCCAGCAGTCACGACAGGGAGGGTGGCTATGGCTACACCTTC
.,TRBJ1-5,TRBV12-5,.,CASGLNHAGGSQGPQHF,TGTGCTAGTGGTTTGAATCACGCAGGCGGGAGCCAGGGGCCCCAGCATTTT
TRBD1,TRBJ1-5,TRBV7-2,once,CASGQGAGNQPQHF,TGTGCCAGCGGGCAGGGGGCAGGCAATCAGCCCCAGCATTTT
TRBD2,TRBJ2-2,TRBV19,.,CATTLAGGVGELFF,TGTGCCACCACGCTAGCGGGGGGAGTCGGGGAGCTGTTTTTT
TRBD1,TRBJ1-2,TRBV5-1,.,CASSPALTGGRGGYTF,TGCGCCAGCAGCCCCGCTTTAACAGGGGGCCGGGGTGGCTACACCTTC
.,TRBJ1-2,TRBV27,.,CASSLRANYGYTF,TGTGCCAGCAGTTTACGGGCAAACTATGGCTACACCTTC
TRBD2,TRBJ2-1,TRBV27,.,CASSQAGTSSEQFF,TGTGCCAGCAGTCAAGCCGGGACTAGTTCTGAGCAGTTCTTC
.,TRBJ1-2,TRBV27,.,CASSLGQSHYGYTF,TGTGCCAGCAGTTTAGGACAGTCGCACTATGGCTACACCTTC
TRBD1,TRBJ2-5,TRBV11-1,.,CASSWQTGQGRQTQYF,TGTGCCAGCAGCTGGCAGACGGGACAGGGGCGCCAGACCCAGTACTTC
.,TRBJ2-1,TRBV7-8,.,CASSLEGVVADDNEQFF,TGTGCCAGCAGCTTAGAGGGGGTGGTTGCGGACGACAATGAGCAGTTCTTC
TRBD2,TRBJ2-1,TRBV24-1,.,CATSDPIRGLAEYNEQFF,TGTGCCACCAGTGATCCTATCAGGGGACTAGCGGAATACAATGAGCAGTTCTTC
.,TRBJ1-2,TRBV28,.,CASSSNYGYTF,TGTGCCAGCAGTTCCAACTATGGCTACACCTTC
TRBD1,TRBJ1-1,TRBV19,.,CASSIVGQGPAFF,TGTGCCAGTAGTATTGTGGGACAGGGTCCGGCTTTCTTT
.,TRBJ1-2,TRBV19,few,CASRVGGIWDGYTF,TGTGCCAGTAGGGTCGGGGGAATATGGGATGGCTACACCTTC
TRBD1,TRBJ2-1,TRBV10-2,.,CASRDYSQGANEQFF,TGCGCCAGCAGGGACTACTCACAGGGGGCTAATGAGCAGTTCTTC
TRBD1,TRBJ1-5,TRBV3-1/TRBV3-2,.,CASSPPGGDQPQHF,TGTGCCAGCAGCCCCCCAGGGGGCGATCAGCCCCAGCATTTT
.,TRBJ2-5,TRBV24-1,once,CATSDFWEQGKMETQYF,TGTGCCACCAGTGATTTCTGGGAGCAGGGGAAGATGGAGACCCAGTACTTC